This paragraph covers one T cell receptor beta chain sequence. The data originate from a study of shared clonotypes between healthy human individuals. Investigators spread the genomic DNA of each subset evenly over several immunoSEQ plates. Authors' data handling: Sequence data from immunoSEQ were junction-only and lacked quality scores; consequently, filtering differed. Using immunoSEQ multiplex PCR, the repertoire was profiled, and TCRdb retains in-frame clones only, with some absent. The V and J calls and clone size are taken from that table; D and trimming were inferred from the DNA. The table records roughly 2 million clones, 90% to 95% of them present only once. In germline, CDR1 is SGHNT, CDR2 YYREEE (reference sequence). V gave up 0 bases and J gave up 8 bases; unmatched junction bases: 4. CDR3 length: 14 residues.

This TCR was recovered from a man aged 18 to 29 in good health. Sample: naive CD4+ T cells sorted from blood. Subset meaning: CD45RA+ positively selected. The gene calls are TRBV5-4 and TRBJ2-1; 8 nucleotides agree with TRBD1. The CDR3 DNA reads as TGTGCCAGCAGCTTGGGACAGGGGCGATATGAGCAGTTCTTC. This encodes CASSLGQGRYEQFF.